Below, one T cell receptor (beta chain) is given with its context. The data were taken from a study of blood T cell repertoires in COVID-19. About the research overall: PBMCs, B-cell-depleted T cells, or T cells were the source of the cDNA or gDNA that made up the material.

Sequencing used immunoSEQ multiplex PCR; TCRdb keeps in-frame clones, though not all of them. The sample contains 150,000 to 200,000 clones, around 83% of which appear only once. The CDR3 length is 14 residues. Between the trimmed V and J ends, which lost 4 bases and 7 bases, there was a span of 15 bases. Looked up from germline, CDR1 is SGDLS and CDR2 is YYNGEE. The chain combines TRBV9 with TRBJ2-1, with D possibly matching TRBD1 (6 bases). What was sequenced was PBMCs or T cells enriched from blood (not recorded which). The clonotype originates from a woman aged 30 to 39 who had been exposed to COVID-19. CDR3 in DNA: TGTGCCAGCAGCCCATCGACAGGCCGGAATGAGCAGTTCTTC. Its protein product is CASSPSTGRNEQFF.